This TCR beta chain was captured in a study of tumor-infiltrating lymphocytes in primary liver carcinoma. Overall study results and limits: Compared with blood, tumor repertoires held significantly more in their top 250 clones.

The CDR3 consists of 17 residues. Germline V gives CDR1 SGHAT, CDR2 FQNNGV. About this clonotype: Its antigen remains unidentified. An end of the junction does not agree with germline; a read error may underlie this.

The input was 450 to 550 ng total RNA; TCR beta cDNA was made from it with a constant-region primer. Amplification in three nested multiplex PCR rounds with slightly modified ARM-PCR gave rise to TCR beta libraries. Two initial PCR rounds of 10 to 11 cycles each paired TRBV1-TRBV30 forward primers with a C-beta reverse primer. MiXCR, applied by TCRdb to the multiplex PCR reads, yields one record per CDR3 protein. The table has approximately 92,000 distinct CDR3 sequences, about 70% seen once. Taking about 18-32 mg of unsorted bulk tissue, the authors co-extracted RNA and DNA. The chain carries TRBV11-2 and TRBJ2-2; 9 bases fit TRBD1. The source of this sequence is a man in his forties or fifties with primary liver carcinoma and hepatitis B virus infection. Sample: tumor-adjacent normal liver tissue. This CDR3 reads CVSSFNRDRVGTGVLFF. The CDR3 region has the DNA TGTGTCAGCAGCTTTAATCGGGACAGGGTCGGCACCGGGGTGCTGTTTTTT. Full variable domain (rest looked up from reference TRBV11-2 and TRBJ2-2): EAGVAQSPRYKIIEKRQSVAFWCNPISGHATLYWYQQILGQGPKLLIQFQNNGVVDDSQLPKDRFSAERLKGVDSTLKIQPAKLEDSAVYLCVSSFNRDRVGTGVLFFGEGSRLTVL.